These 25 T cell receptor beta chains came from one sample sequenced in a study of neurological immune-mediated disorders. Each CDR3 protein gets one entry after TCRdb re-called the 5' RACE reads with MiXCR. This table has roughly 50,000 distinct CDR3 sequences, roughly 26% appearing once. Sample: PBMCs. Receptors originate from a woman aged 70 to 79 in good health.

This clonotype was detected ten times or more. The chain combines TRBV28 with TRBJ1-5; D remains unclear. Trimming left V 8 bases short and J 4 bases short, with 6 bases between. The CDR3 totals 11 residues. Germline CDR1 and CDR2: MDHEN and SYDVKM. CDR3 sequence: CASGGNQPQHF. The CDR3 DNA is TGTGCCAGCGGTGGGAATCAGCCCCAGCATTTT.

This clonotype was counted ten times or more. The chain employs TRBV28 and TRBJ2-7, with D possibly being TRBD1 (5 bases). Germline V gene lookup returns CDR1 MDHEN and CDR2 SYDVKM. V was shortened by 3 bases and J by 0 bases, with 9 bases between the two germline ends. The CDR3 runs to 14 residues. CDR3 loop: CASSFQGFSYEQYF. The CDR3 coding sequence is TGTGCCAGCAGTTTTCAGGGATTCTCCTACGAGCAGTACTTC. Using reference TRBV28 and TRBJ2-7 for the parts outside the CDR3, the full variable domain is DVKVTQSSRYLVKRTGEKVFLECVQDMDHENMFWYRQDPGLGLRLIYFSYDVKMKEKGDIPEGYSVSREKKERFSLILESASTNQTSMYLCASSFQGFSYEQYFGPGTRLTVT.

This chain joins TRBV12-3 or TRBV12-4 and TRBJ1-2; no definite D call. CDR3 length equals 13 residues. The V end was cut by 1 base, the J end by 4 bases, with 7 bases between. CDR3 nucleotides: TGTGCCAGCAGTTTAGTTATTTCCTATGGCTACACCTTC. Residues: CASSLVISYGYTF.

This clonotype was seen repeatedly, ten times or more. The chain carries TRBV5-1 and TRBJ2-1; D perhaps matches TRBD1 (5 bases). The V end was cut by 3 bases, the J end by 2 bases, with 15 bases between. In germline, CDR1 is SGHRS, CDR2 YFSETQ. The length of the CDR3 is 16 residues. As DNA, the CDR3 is TGCGCCAGCAGCTCGACAGTCTCGGGCACCTACAATGAGCAGTTCTTC. Translation: CASSSTVSGTYNEQFF.

The chain recombines TRBV7-7 with TRBJ2-3; TRBD1 agrees at 9 bases. From germline, CDR1 is SSHAT and CDR2 FNYEAQ (reference sequence). V lost 4 bases, J lost 0 bases, and 2 bases stayed unmatched. The CDR3 totals 15 residues. DNA of the CDR3: TGTGCCAGCAGCTCCGGGACAGGGAGCACAGATACGCAGTATTTT. It is translated as CASSSGTGSTDTQYF.

This clonotype was observed many times. This chain connects TRBV5-1 to TRBJ1-1; D remains ambiguous. This CDR3 is built from 15 residues. CDR1 and CDR2 (germline): SGHRS, YFSETQ. Trimming left V 1 base short and J 0 bases short, with 10 bases between. The CDR3 nucleotides read TGCGCCAGCAGCTTGATGGGAGGGCTGAACACTGAAGCTTTCTTT. This translates into CASSLMGGLNTEAFF.

This clonotype was observed many times. V usage is TRBV29-1 and J usage is TRBJ1-2, with D unclear. Germline CDR1 reads SQVTM; CDR2 reads ANQGSEA. With 2 bases removed from V and 2 bases from J, the gap between germline ends came to 3 bases. CDR3 size: 11 residues. The CDR3 loop reads CSVEPNYGYTF. In DNA form, the CDR3 reads TGCAGCGTTGAACCGAACTATGGCTACACCTTC.

This clonotype has just a few counts. The chain joins TRBV5-4 to TRBJ2-1; perhaps TRBD1 as D (5 bases). The CDR3 extends over 14 amino acids. Between the trimmed V and J ends, which lost 4 bases and 6 bases, there was a span of 14 bases. Germline V gene lookup returns CDR1 SGHNT and CDR2 YYREEE (reference sequence). DNA for the CDR3: TGTGCCAGCAGCCTGGACCGACAGATCAATGAGCAGTTCTTC. Protein: CASSLDRQINEQFF.

This clonotype has a handful of counts. The chain is built from TRBV6-1 and TRBJ2-7; D not certain. This CDR3 is built from 13 residues. Germline CDR1 reads MNHNS; CDR2 reads SASEGT. Trimming pared 8 bases from V and 2 bases from J, leaving 13 bases between. The CDR3 region is CASGSGGTYEQYF. In DNA, the CDR3 is TGTGCCAGCGGTTCGGGCGGAACCTACGAGCAGTACTTC.

Ten or more counts support this clonotype. The chain combines TRBV7-9 with TRBJ2-3, with D perhaps assigned TRBD1 or TRBD2 (6 bases each). From germline, CDR1 is SEHNR and CDR2 FQNEAQ (reference sequence). V lost 3 bases and J 2 bases, leaving 15 bases between the germline ends. The CDR3 has 16 amino acids. CDR3 residues: CASSFLTGASTDTQYF. CDR3 nucleotides: TGTGCCAGCAGCTTCCTTACGGGGGCGTCCACAGATACGCAGTATTTT.

This clonotype was recorded at least ten times. This chain uses TRBV7-9 with TRBJ1-2; the match to TRBD1 covers 8 bases. V trimming: 5 bases; J trimming: 4 bases; junction bases outside the gene matches: 3. CDR1 SEHNR and CDR2 FQNEAQ come from the germline V gene (reference sequence). The CDR3 covers 13 residues. DNA for the CDR3: TGTGCCAGCAGCACGGGACAGGTCTATGGCTACACCTTC. Its translation: CASSTGQVYGYTF. Complete variable domain (other parts from reference TRBV7-9 and TRBJ1-2): DTGVSQNPRHKITKRGQNVTFRCDPISEHNRLYWYRQTLGQGPEFLTYFQNEAQLEKSRLLSDRFSAERPKGSFSTLEIQRTEQGDSAMYLCASSTGQVYGYTFGSGTRLTVV.

This clonotype was observed many times. The chain employs TRBV28 and TRBJ2-6, with D possibly called TRBD1 or TRBD2 (5 bases each). V shed 6 bases and J shed 12 bases, with 24 bases lying between them. CDR3 length: 16 residues. Germline V gives CDR1 MDHEN, CDR2 SYDVKM. CDR3 sequence reads: CASSPPVGGPLGVLTF. For the CDR3, the DNA is TGTGCCAGCAGCCCTCCAGTTGGGGGACCGCTCGGCGTCCTGACTTTC.

This clonotype has a count of ten or more. The CDR3 loop is CASSRTSGSEGEQFF. CDR3 DNA sequence: TGTGCCAGCAGTCGAACTAGCGGGAGCGAGGGAGAGCAGTTCTTC. This chain uses TRBV7-2 with TRBJ2-1, with TRBD2 identical over 11 bases. V lost 6 bases to trimming and J lost 10 bases; unmatched junction nucleotides: 11. Looked up from germline, CDR1 is SGHTA and CDR2 is FQGNSA. The CDR3 contains 15 residues.

This clonotype was counted many times. The rearrangement links TRBV5-5 to TRBJ2-1; D call uncertain. The V end lost 7 bases, the J end lost 0 bases, and 11 bases lay between the germline ends. This CDR3 has 14 amino acids. CDR1 is SGHKS and CDR2 is YYEKEE in the germline V gene (reference sequence). The CDR3 is CASSAFLSYNEQFF. As DNA, the CDR3 is TGTGCCAGCTCAGCGTTCCTCTCCTACAATGAGCAGTTCTTC. Variable domain in full (rest from reference TRBV5-5 and TRBJ2-1): DAGVTQSPTHLIKTRGQQVTLRCSPISGHKSVSWYQQVLGQGPQFIFQYYEKEERGRGNFPDRFSARQFPNYSSELNVNALLLGDSALYLCASSAFLSYNEQFFGPGTRLTVL.

This clonotype has a count of ten or more. The chain recombines TRBV20-1 with TRBJ2-1; D is unresolved. Germline-derived CDR1 and CDR2 are DFQATT and SNEGSKA (reference sequence). The CDR3 sequence is 15 residues long. V was shortened by 6 bases and J by 2 bases, with 17 bases between the two germline ends. The CDR3 sequence: CSAETPSSPYNEQFF. The CDR3 coding sequence is TGCAGTGCCGAAACCCCTAGTAGCCCCTACAATGAGCAGTTCTTC.

The sample holds many counts of this clonotype. V is TRBV20-1 and J is TRBJ1-6; D perhaps matches TRBD1 (5 bases). This CDR3 contains 12 residues. Trimming left V 5 bases short and J 9 bases short, with 11 bases between. CDR1 DFQATT and CDR2 SNEGSKA come from the germline V gene (reference sequence). The CDR3, as DNA: TGCAGTGCTTCCGAGGGGCCTTCACCCCTCCACTTT. Protein: CSASEGPSPLHF.

Many counts were recorded for this clonotype. The rearrangement uses TRBV3-1 and TRBJ2-1; D gene uncertain. This CDR3 has 15 residues. V was shortened by 1 base and J by 5 bases, with 12 bases between the two germline ends. Germline values: CDR1 LGHDT, CDR2 YNNKEL (reference sequence). CDR3 nucleotides: TGTGCCAGCAGCCAAGCTACGGGTTCTCACAATGAGCAGTTCTTC. Protein: CASSQATGSHNEQFF.

The sample holds many counts of this clonotype. The chain couples TRBV7-6 to TRBJ2-7; 10 positions match TRBD2. The CDR3 sequence is 14 residues long. Looked up from germline, CDR1 is SGHVS and CDR2 is FNYEAQ. The J segment lost 7 bases and the V segment lost 4 bases, leaving 7 bases of the junction unmatched. CDR3 bases: TGTGCCAGCAGCTCAGCGGGGGGGGTCGGGGAGCAGTACTTC. Protein product: CASSSAGGVGEQYF.

The sample holds many counts of this clonotype. V gene TRBV7-2 combines with J gene TRBJ1-6, with 7 bases that match TRBD1. This CDR3 region has 15 residues. V lost 1 base to trimming and J lost 9 bases; unmatched junction nucleotides: 6. The germline V gene encodes CDR1 SGHTA and CDR2 FQGNSA. The CDR3 nucleotides read TGTGCCAGCAGCTTAGGGTCGGCAGGGGGTTCACCCCTCCACTTT. Translation gives CASSLGSAGGSPLHF.

J is TRBJ2-2 and V is TRBV5-1; D assignment may be TRBD1 or TRBD2 (5 bases each). CDR1 and CDR2 from the germline V gene are SGHRS and YFSETQ. This CDR3 is built from 16 residues. Trimming pared 4 bases from V and 2 bases from J, leaving 15 bases between. CDR3 nucleotides: TGCGCCAGCAGCCTGCCGGGACCGGTAAACACCGGGGAGCTGTTTTTT. This sequence encodes CASSLPGPVNTGELFF.

Notes on this clonotype: The junction and the germline gene differ at one end; a read error may be behind it. The rearrangement uses TRBV7-2 and TRBJ2-1; D not resolved. The CDR3 extends over 16 amino acids. Germline CDR1 and CDR2: SGHTA and FQGNSA. The DNA for the CDR3 is TGTGCCAGCAGCCCCTTCCGTTCCAGCTCCTACAATGAGAAGTTCTTC. Translated, it gives CASSPFRSSSYNEKFF.

This clonotype is medium-sized by share. The chain uses TRBV5-5 and TRBJ1-2; a possible D gene is TRBD1 (6 bases). With 4 bases removed from V and 5 bases from J, the gap between germline ends came to 12 bases. Per germline, CDR1 SGHKS and CDR2 YYEKEE (reference sequence). This CDR3 is built from 13 residues. The CDR3 loop reads CASSARGGYGYTF. The DNA of the CDR3 is TGTGCCAGCAGCGCTCGAGGGGGTTATGGCTACACCTTC.

Many counts were recorded for this clonotype. The chain couples TRBV12-3 or TRBV12-4 to TRBJ2-5, with no clear D. CDR3 length equals 13 residues. V dropped 1 base and J dropped 5 bases, with 8 bases sitting between them. CDR3 loop: CASSLGLVETQYF. CDR3 sequence (DNA): TGTGCCAGCAGTTTAGGTCTAGTGGAGACCCAGTACTTC.

This sequence joins TRBV4-3 and TRBJ2-1; D uncertain. The CDR3 spans 16 residues. With 4 bases removed from V and 0 bases from J, the gap between germline ends came to 13 bases. Germline V lookup: CDR1 LGHNA, CDR2 YSLEER. The CDR3: CASSLMGPGSYNEQFF. CDR3 sequence (DNA): TGCGCCAGCAGCCTGATGGGCCCCGGCTCCTACAATGAGCAGTTCTTC.

This chain joins TRBV19 and TRBJ2-1; D remains ambiguous. Germline V gives CDR1 LNHDA, CDR2 SQIVND (reference sequence). The V end lost 5 bases, the J end lost 6 bases, and 8 bases lay between the germline ends. This CDR3 is 12 amino acids long. CDR3 residues: CASSLIANEQFF. CDR3 coding DNA: TGTGCCAGTAGTCTAATAGCCAATGAGCAGTTCTTC.